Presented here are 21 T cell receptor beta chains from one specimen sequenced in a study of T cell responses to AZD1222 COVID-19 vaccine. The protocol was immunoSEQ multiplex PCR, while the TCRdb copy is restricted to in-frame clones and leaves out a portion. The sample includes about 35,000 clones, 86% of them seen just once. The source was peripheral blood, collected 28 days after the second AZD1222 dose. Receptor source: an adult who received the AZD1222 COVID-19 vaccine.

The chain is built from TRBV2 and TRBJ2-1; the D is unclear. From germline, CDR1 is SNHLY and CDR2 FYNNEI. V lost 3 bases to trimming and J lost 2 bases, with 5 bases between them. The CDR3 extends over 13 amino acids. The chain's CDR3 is CASSDSPYNEQFF. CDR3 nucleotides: TGTGCCAGCAGTGATTCTCCCTACAATGAGCAGTTCTTC.

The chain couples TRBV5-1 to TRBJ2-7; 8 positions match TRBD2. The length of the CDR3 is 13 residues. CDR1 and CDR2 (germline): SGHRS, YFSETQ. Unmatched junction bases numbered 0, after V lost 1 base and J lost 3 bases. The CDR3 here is CASSLTSGYEQYF. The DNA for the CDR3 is TGCGCCAGCAGCTTGACTAGCGGCTACGAGCAGTACTTC. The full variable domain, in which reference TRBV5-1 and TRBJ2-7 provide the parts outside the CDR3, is KAGVTQTPRYLIKTRGQQVTLSCSPISGHRSVSWYQQTPGQGLQFLFEYFSETQRNKGNFPGRFSGRQFSNSRSEMNVSTLELGDSALYLCASSLTSGYEQYFGPGTRLTVT.

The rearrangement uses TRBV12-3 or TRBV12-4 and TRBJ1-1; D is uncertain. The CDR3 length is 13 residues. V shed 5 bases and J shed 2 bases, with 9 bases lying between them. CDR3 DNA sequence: TGTGCCAGCAGTCTAACCAAAAACACTGAAGCTTTCTTT. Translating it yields CASSLTKNTEAFF.

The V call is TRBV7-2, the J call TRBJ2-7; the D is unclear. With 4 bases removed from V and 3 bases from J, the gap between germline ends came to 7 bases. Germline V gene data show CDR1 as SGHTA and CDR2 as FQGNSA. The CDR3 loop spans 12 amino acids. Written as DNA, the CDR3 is TGTGCCAGCAGCTCCCGTAACTACGAGCAGTACTTC. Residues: CASSSRNYEQYF.

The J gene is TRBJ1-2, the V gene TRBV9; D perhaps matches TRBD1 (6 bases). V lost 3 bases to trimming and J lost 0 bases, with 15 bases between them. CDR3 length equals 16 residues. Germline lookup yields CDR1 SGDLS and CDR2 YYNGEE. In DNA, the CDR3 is TGTGCCAGCAGCGGAGGGGGGGCAGGGCCTAACTATGGCTACACCTTC. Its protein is CASSGGGAGPNYGYTF.

The CDR3: CASSLGTVRTDTQYF. CDR3 in DNA: TGCGCCAGCAGCTTAGGGACAGTTCGCACAGATACGCAGTATTTT. The rearrangement links TRBV5-1 to TRBJ2-3; 7 positions agree with TRBD1. V trimming: 2 bases; J trimming: 1 base; junction bases outside the gene matches: 4. The CDR3 is 15 residues long. Germline CDR1 SGHRS, CDR2 YFSETQ.

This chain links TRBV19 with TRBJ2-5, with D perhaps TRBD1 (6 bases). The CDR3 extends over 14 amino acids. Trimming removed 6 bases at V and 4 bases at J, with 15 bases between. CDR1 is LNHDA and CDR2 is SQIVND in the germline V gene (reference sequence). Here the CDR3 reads CASSADRARETQYF. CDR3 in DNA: TGTGCCAGTAGCGCGGACAGAGCGAGAGAGACCCAGTACTTC.

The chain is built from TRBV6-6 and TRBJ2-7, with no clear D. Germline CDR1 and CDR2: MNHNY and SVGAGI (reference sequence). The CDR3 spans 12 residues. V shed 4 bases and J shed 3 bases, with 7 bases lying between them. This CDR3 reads CASSLKGYEQYF. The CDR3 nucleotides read TGTGCCAGCAGTTTAAAGGGCTACGAGCAGTACTTC.

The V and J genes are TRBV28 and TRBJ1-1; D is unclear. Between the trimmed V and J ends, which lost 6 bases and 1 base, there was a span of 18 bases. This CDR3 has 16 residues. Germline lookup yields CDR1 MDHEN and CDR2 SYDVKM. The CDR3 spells CASRSGIGGENTEAFF. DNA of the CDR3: TGTGCCAGCAGGTCGGGAATTGGAGGTGAGAACACTGAAGCTTTCTTT.

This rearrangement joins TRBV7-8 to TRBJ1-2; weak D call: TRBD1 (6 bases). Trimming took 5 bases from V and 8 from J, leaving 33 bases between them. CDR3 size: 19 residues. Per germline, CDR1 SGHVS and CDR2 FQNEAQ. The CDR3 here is CASSQGGSRTEGPLYGYTF. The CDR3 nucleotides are TGTGCCAGCAGCCAAGGAGGGTCCCGGACAGAAGGCCCACTCTACGGCTACACCTTC. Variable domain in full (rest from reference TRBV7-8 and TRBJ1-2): GAGVSQSPRYKVAKRGQDVALRCDPISGHVSLFWYQQALGQGPEFLTYFQNEAQLDKSGLPSDRFFAERPEGSVSTLKIQRTQQEDSAVYLCASSQGGSRTEGPLYGYTFGSGTRLTVV.

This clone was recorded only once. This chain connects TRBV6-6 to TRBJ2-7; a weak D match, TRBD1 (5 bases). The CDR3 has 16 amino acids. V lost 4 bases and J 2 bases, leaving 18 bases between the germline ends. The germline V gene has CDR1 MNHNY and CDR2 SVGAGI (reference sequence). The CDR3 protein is CASSSLGLSDPYEQYF. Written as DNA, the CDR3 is TGTGCCAGCAGTTCCCTGGGGCTTTCCGACCCCTACGAGCAGTACTTC.

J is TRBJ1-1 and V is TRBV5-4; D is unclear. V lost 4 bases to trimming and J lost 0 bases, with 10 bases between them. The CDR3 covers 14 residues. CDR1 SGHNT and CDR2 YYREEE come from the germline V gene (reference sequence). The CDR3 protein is CASSRDFMNTEAFF. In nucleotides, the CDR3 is TGTGCCAGCAGCCGGGATTTCATGAACACTGAAGCTTTCTTT.

For the CDR3, the DNA is TGCGCCAGCAGCCAAGCGGACAGGGGGGGCTACGAGCAGTACTTC. It is translated as CASSQADRGGYEQYF. The gene calls are TRBV4-1 and TRBJ2-7; TRBD1 matches 10 bases. Trimming took 1 base from V and 3 from J; bases not matched to a gene: 3. Looked up from germline, CDR1 is MGHRA and CDR2 is YSYEKL. The CDR3 length is 15 residues.

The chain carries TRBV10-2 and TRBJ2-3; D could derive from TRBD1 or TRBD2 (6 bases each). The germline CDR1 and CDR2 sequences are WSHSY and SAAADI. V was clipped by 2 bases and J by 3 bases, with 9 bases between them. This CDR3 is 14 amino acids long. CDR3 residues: CASSEGGPTDTQYF. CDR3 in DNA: TGCGCCAGCAGTGAGGGGGGGCCTACAGATACGCAGTATTTT.

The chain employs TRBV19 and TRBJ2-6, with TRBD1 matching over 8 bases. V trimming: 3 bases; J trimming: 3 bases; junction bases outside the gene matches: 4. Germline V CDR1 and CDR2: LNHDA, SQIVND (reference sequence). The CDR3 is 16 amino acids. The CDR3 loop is CASSIPGGDGANVLTF. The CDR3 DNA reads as TGTGCCAGTAGTATCCCAGGGGGCGATGGGGCCAACGTCCTGACTTTC.

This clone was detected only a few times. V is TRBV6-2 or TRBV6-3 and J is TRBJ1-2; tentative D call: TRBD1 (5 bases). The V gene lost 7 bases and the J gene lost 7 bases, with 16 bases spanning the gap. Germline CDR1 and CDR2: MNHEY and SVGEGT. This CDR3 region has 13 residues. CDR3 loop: CASNPRTFSGYTF. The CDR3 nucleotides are TGTGCCAGCAACCCGAGGACATTCTCTGGCTACACCTTC.

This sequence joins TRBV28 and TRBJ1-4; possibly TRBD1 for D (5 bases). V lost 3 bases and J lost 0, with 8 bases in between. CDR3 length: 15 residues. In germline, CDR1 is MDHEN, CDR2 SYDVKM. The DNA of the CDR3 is TGTGCCAGCAGTTTGAGGGGTGCAACTAATGAAAAACTGTTTTTT. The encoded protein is CASSLRGATNEKLFF.

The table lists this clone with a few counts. The CDR3 loop reads CASSLWQGRAGANVLTF. CDR3 in DNA: TGTGCCAGCAGTTTATGGCAGGGGAGGGCTGGGGCCAACGTCCTGACTTTC. The chain is built from TRBV27 and TRBJ2-6; possible D gene TRBD2, 7 bases. CDR1 is MNHEY and CDR2 is SMNVEV in the germline V gene (reference sequence). The V and J ends lost 1 base and 2 bases respectively, with 12 bases between them. The CDR3 is 17 residues long.

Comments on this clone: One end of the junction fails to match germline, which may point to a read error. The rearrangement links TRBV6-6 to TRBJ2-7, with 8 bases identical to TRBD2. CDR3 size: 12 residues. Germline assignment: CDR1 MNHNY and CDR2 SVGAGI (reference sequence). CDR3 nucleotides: TGTGCCAGCAGTTCCTTCGGGGGGGCCCATCTCTTC. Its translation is CASSSFGGAHLF.

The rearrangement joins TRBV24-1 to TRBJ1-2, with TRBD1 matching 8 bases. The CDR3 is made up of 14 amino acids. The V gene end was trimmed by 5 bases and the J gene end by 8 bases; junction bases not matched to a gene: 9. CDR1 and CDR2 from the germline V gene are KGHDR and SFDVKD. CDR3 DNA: TGTGCCACCAGTGGTGGCAGGGGGCTTGAAGGCTACACCTTC. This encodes CATSGGRGLEGYTF.

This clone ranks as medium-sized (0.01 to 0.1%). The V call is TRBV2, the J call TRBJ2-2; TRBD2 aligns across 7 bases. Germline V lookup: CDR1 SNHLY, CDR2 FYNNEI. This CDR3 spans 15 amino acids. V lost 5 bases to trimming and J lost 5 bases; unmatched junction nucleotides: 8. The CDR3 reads CASSKQRDWTGELFF. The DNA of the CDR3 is TGTGCCAGCAGTAAGCAGCGGGATTGGACCGGGGAGCTGTTTTTT.